The T cell receptor beta chain described here comes from a study of technical replicates of blood from a handful of donors. Unmatched junction bases numbered 1, after V lost 0 bases and J lost 1 base. Germline V gene lookup returns CDR1 MNHNY and CDR2 SVGAGI (reference sequence). This CDR3 comprises 16 residues. TCRdb keeps only in-frame clones here, not all; method: immunoSEQ multiplex PCR. The data contain more than 45,000 clones, around 91% of them singletons. Sample: PBMCs. This TCR was sampled from a human donor in good health. Some clones in this sample may be carry-over from other donors' samples. The rearrangement links TRBV6-6 to TRBJ2-2, with 8 bases aligning to TRBD2. The CDR3 region is CASSYSAGGNTGELFF. The CDR3 DNA follows: TGTGCCAGCAGTTACTCGGCGGGGGGGAACACCGGGGAGCTGTTTTTT.